This T cell receptor (beta chain) was obtained from a study of blood T cell repertoires in COVID-19. Per the original data handling: Amplification of reference gene primers was used by the study to estimate nucleated cell counts. Sequenced by immunoSEQ multiplex PCR; TCRdb stores in-frame clones only, minus some. V, J and clone size are those of that table, while D and trimming were read from the DNA. Here the sample spans fewer than 300,000 clones, around 89% being singletons. Deletions cut 4 bases from V and 6 bases from J, with 19 bases between. CDR1 is LNHDA, CDR2 SQIVND, per germline (reference sequence). CDR3 length: 16 residues.

This sequence joins TRBV19 and TRBJ2-1; TRBD2 might be the D (5 bases). The sequence was obtained from a woman aged 40 to 55 with acute COVID-19. Material for sequencing was PBMCs or T cells enriched from blood (not recorded which). The CDR3: CASSRDQEPRANEQFF. In DNA, the CDR3 is TGTGCCAGTAGTAGGGATCAGGAGCCGAGGGCCAATGAGCAGTTCTTC.